One and the same sample provided the 21 T cell receptor beta chains below, sequenced in a study of early T cells in non-severe SARS-CoV-2 infection. TCRdb reprocessed the 5' RACE reads with MiXCR, giving one entry per CDR3 protein. This sample yields about 19,000 distinct CDR3 sequences, of which around 4.2% are seen a single time; approximately 7.2% belongs to the top ten. Sequencing was carried out using whole blood. The receptors stem from an adult who was a healthcare worker with PCR-confirmed SARS-CoV-2 infection or an uninfected control (not recorded which).

About this clonotype itself: This sequence may be a read error, since a much larger clone differs from it by one base. The CDR3 carries no conserved terminal phenylalanine or tryptophan, so it likely arises from a read error. The J gene is TRBJ1-4, the V gene TRBV12-5; maybe TRBD1 (5 bases). The CDR3 is 18 residues long. The V end was cut by 4 bases, the J end by 0 bases, with 18 bases between. In germline, CDR1 is LGHNT, CDR2 FRNRAP. CDR3 DNA sequence: TGTGCTAGTGGTTCCACCCCCGATTTAGGGGCAACTAATGAAAAACTGTTTATT. This codes for CASGSTPDLGATNEKLFI.

This clonotype was observed at least ten times. This chain links TRBV2 with TRBJ1-2; the match to TRBD1 covers 8 bases. Looked up from germline, CDR1 is SNHLY and CDR2 is FYNNEI. V lost 4 bases, J lost 2 bases, and 0 bases stayed unmatched. CDR3 length: 13 residues. CDR3: CASSGDRNYGYTF. Here the CDR3 DNA reads TGTGCCAGCAGTGGGGACAGGAACTATGGCTACACCTTC.

This clonotype was detected ten times or more. CDR3 protein: CAWSTEGGYGYTF. The CDR3 coding sequence is TGTGCCTGGAGTACTGAGGGGGGCTATGGCTACACCTTC. The J gene is TRBJ1-2, the V gene TRBV30; tentative D call: TRBD1 (6 bases). Germline loops: CDR1 GTSNPN, CDR2 SVGIG (reference sequence). V gave up 2 bases and J gave up 4 bases, with 11 bases separating them. The CDR3 totals 13 residues. Combining the CDR3 with reference TRBV30 and TRBJ1-2 gives the whole variable domain SQTIHQWPATLVQPVGSPLSLECTVEGTSNPNLYWYRQAAGRGLQLLFYSVGIGQISSEVPQNLSASRPQDRQFILSSKKLLLSDSGFYLCAWSTEGGYGYTFGSGTRLTVV.

Ten or more counts support this clonotype. This sequence joins TRBV6-2 or TRBV6-3 and TRBJ2-5, with a tentative D call TRBD2 (6 bases). The germline V and J ends were trimmed by 6 bases and 1 base, with 12 bases remaining between them. Germline V gives CDR1 MNHEY, CDR2 SVGEGT. There are 14 residues in the CDR3. Here the CDR3 DNA reads TGTGCCAGCAGGTACACGGGGGTCCAAGAGACCCAGTACTTC. Translated, it gives CASRYTGVQETQYF.

This chain connects TRBV20-1 to TRBJ1-3, with D tentatively TRBD1 (5 bases). This CDR3 has 13 residues. Deletions cut 7 bases from V and 4 bases from J, with 14 bases between. The germline CDR1 and CDR2 sequences are DFQATT and SNEGSKA (reference sequence). The CDR3 region is CSVPGDGGNTIYF. The CDR3 nucleotides read TGCAGTGTACCGGGGGACGGGGGAAACACCATATATTTT.

This clonotype is labeled medium-sized. The chain has TRBV12-3 or TRBV12-4 and TRBJ1-2; D is ambiguous. V lost 6 bases and J 4 bases, leaving 9 bases between the germline ends. This CDR3 is 12 amino acids long. CDR3 loop: CASSQAIYGYTF. In nucleotides, the CDR3 is TGTGCCAGCAGCCAGGCCATCTATGGCTACACCTTC.

This clonotype was observed many times. This chain links TRBV5-1 with TRBJ2-5; D unresolved. The CDR3 runs to 14 residues. Deletions cut 0 bases from V and 2 bases from J, with 8 bases between. The germline gives CDR1 SGHRS, CDR2 YFSETQ. The CDR3 here is CASSLVGGQETQYF. In nucleotides, the CDR3 is TGCGCCAGCAGCTTGGTAGGTGGACAAGAGACCCAGTACTTC.

This clonotype is labeled medium-sized. This rearrangement joins TRBV4-3 to TRBJ2-1; 9 bases line up with TRBD2. The germline V gene has CDR1 LGHNA and CDR2 YSLEER. This CDR3 comprises 17 residues. The trim removed 0 bases at V and 4 bases at J, leaving 7 bases unmatched. Here the CDR3 reads CASSQDLAGGPYNEQFF. In DNA, the CDR3 is TGCGCCAGCAGCCAAGATCTTGCGGGGGGGCCTTACAATGAGCAGTTCTTC.

This clonotype has a handful of counts. This rearrangement joins TRBV7-2 to TRBJ2-7; 12 bases line up with TRBD2. CDR3 length: 15 amino acids. The germline V gene encodes CDR1 SGHTA and CDR2 FQGNSA. J gave up 1 base and V 5 bases, and 3 bases lay outside the gene matches. The CDR3 DNA is TGTGCCAGCAGCCAGGGACTAGCGGGTTCCTACGAGCAGTACTTC. Translated, it gives CASSQGLAGSYEQYF.

This clonotype has ten or more counts. This chain links TRBV7-2 with TRBJ1-1; perhaps TRBD1 as D (5 bases). Germline-derived CDR1 and CDR2 are SGHTA and FQGNSA. Trimming took off 4 bases at V and 1 base at J, with 10 bases between the two ends. This CDR3 is 14 amino acids long. The CDR3, as DNA: TGTGCCAGCAGCTACGACGGGGCGAACACTGAAGCTTTCTTT. Encoded protein: CASSYDGANTEAFF.

The rearrangement joins TRBV7-2 to TRBJ1-1; D unclear. Trimming left V 7 bases short and J 8 bases short, with 20 bases between. CDR1 and CDR2 from the germline V gene are SGHTA and FQGNSA. This CDR3 has 14 residues. CDR3 amino acids: CASTILRSVQEAFF. CDR3 nucleotides: TGTGCCAGCACCATTCTCAGGAGCGTACAGGAAGCTTTCTTT.

In this sample, this clonotype turned up many times. The gene calls are TRBV7-2 and TRBJ2-7, with D perhaps TRBD2 (5 bases). Germline assignment: CDR1 SGHTA and CDR2 FQGNSA. The length of the CDR3 is 15 residues. Trimming shortened V by 7 bases and J by 5 bases, and 21 bases separated the two germline ends. CDR3 coding DNA: TGTGCCAGCACGTCACAACCCCTCATGGGAGACGAGCAGTACTTC. Its translation: CASTSQPLMGDEQYF.

This clonotype is judged medium-sized. The gene calls are TRBV5-1 and TRBJ2-7; D unclear. V was pared by 0 bases and J by 2 bases, with 6 bases between. The CDR3 contains 13 residues. The V gene's germline CDR1 is SGHRS and CDR2 YFSETQ. The CDR3 DNA reads TGCGCCAGCAGCTTGGAAGGTGCCTACGAGCAGTACTTC. Its translation: CASSLEGAYEQYF.

Ten or more counts support this clonotype. J is TRBJ1-5 and V is TRBV7-8; no definite D call. CDR3 length: 16 amino acids. Germline-derived CDR1 and CDR2 are SGHVS and FQNEAQ. The V end lost 2 bases, the J end lost 1 base, and 12 bases lay between the germline ends. The DNA of the CDR3 is TGTGCCAGCAGCTTAAAGGGCCCCGACAGCAATCAGCCCCAGCATTTT. It yields the protein CASSLKGPDSNQPQHF.

This clonotype showed up many times. The chain couples TRBV20-1 to TRBJ1-6, with 8 bases lining up with TRBD1. Germline CDR1 is DFQATT and CDR2 is SNEGSKA (reference sequence). With 0 bases clipped from V and 5 bases from J, the junction kept 6 bases outside the gene matches. This CDR3 comprises 16 residues. CDR3 nucleotides: TGCAGTGCTAGAGATCTGGGGACAGGAGATAATTCACCCCTCCACTTT. Translating gives CSARDLGTGDNSPLHF.

This clonotype showed up many times. The CDR3 DNA reads as TGTGCCAGCAGCGTAGATGACTACGAGCAGTACTTC. Amino acid sequence: CASSVDDYEQYF. The chain links TRBV9 to TRBJ2-7; D is undetermined. V was pared by 0 bases and J by 3 bases, with 4 bases between. This CDR3 contains 12 residues. Per germline, CDR1 SGDLS and CDR2 YYNGEE.

This clonotype came up many times. The rearrangement joins TRBV5-1 to TRBJ2-1; D possibly matches TRBD1 or TRBD2 (5 bases each). Germline CDR1 SGHRS, CDR2 YFSETQ. The CDR3 totals 15 residues. Trimming took off 5 bases at V and 0 bases at J, with 12 bases between the two ends. As DNA, the CDR3 is TGCGCCAGCAGGCCCGGGGCCGCCTCCTACAATGAGCAGTTCTTC. This translates into CASRPGAASYNEQFF.

This clonotype has ten or more counts. The CDR3 nucleotides read TGTGCCAGCTCACCTCCTTCCATTAAACCGGGACAGAAAGCTTTCTTT. Its translation is CASSPPSIKPGQKAFF. The chain carries TRBV18 and TRBJ1-1, with TRBD1 identical over 7 bases. Germline CDR1 is KGHSH and CDR2 is LQKENI. The CDR3 sequence is 16 residues long. V shed 3 bases and J 9 bases; nucleotides not matched to a gene: 16. Full variable domain (rest looked up from reference TRBV18 and TRBJ1-1): NAGVMQNPRHLVRRRGQEARLRCSPMKGHSHVYWYRQLPEEGLKFMVYLQKENIIDESGMPKERFSAEFPKEGPSILRIQQVVRGDSAAYFCASSPPSIKPGQKAFFGQGTRLTVV.

The sample holds many counts of this clonotype. The V gene is TRBV12-3 or TRBV12-4, the J gene TRBJ2-7; no firm D call. Trimming cost V 6 bases and J 5 bases, with 14 bases left between them. There are 13 residues in the CDR3. CDR3 sequence reads: CASRLSVDHEQYF. The DNA for the CDR3 is TGTGCCAGCAGACTATCAGTTGACCACGAGCAGTACTTC.

This clonotype was detected many times. In nucleotides, the CDR3 is TGTGCCAGCAGTTCAGGGGGGACAGCACCCTACGAGCAGTACTTC. Its translation is CASSSGGTAPYEQYF. V gene TRBV27 combines with J gene TRBJ2-7, with D perhaps TRBD1 (7 bases). The CDR3 extends over 15 amino acids. Germline V CDR1 and CDR2: MNHEY, SMNVEV (reference sequence). Trimming cost V 4 bases and J 2 bases, with 15 bases left between them.

This clonotype came up many times. The rearrangement uses TRBV18 and TRBJ2-4, with D perhaps given as TRBD1 or TRBD2 (5 bases each). This CDR3 comprises 16 residues. The germline V gene has CDR1 KGHSH and CDR2 LQKENI. The germline V and J ends were trimmed by 3 bases and 0 bases, with 12 bases remaining between them. The CDR3 region has the DNA TGTGCCAGCTCACCCGAGAATGGGGGAGCCAAAAACATTCAGTACTTC. Translating it yields CASSPENGGAKNIQYF.